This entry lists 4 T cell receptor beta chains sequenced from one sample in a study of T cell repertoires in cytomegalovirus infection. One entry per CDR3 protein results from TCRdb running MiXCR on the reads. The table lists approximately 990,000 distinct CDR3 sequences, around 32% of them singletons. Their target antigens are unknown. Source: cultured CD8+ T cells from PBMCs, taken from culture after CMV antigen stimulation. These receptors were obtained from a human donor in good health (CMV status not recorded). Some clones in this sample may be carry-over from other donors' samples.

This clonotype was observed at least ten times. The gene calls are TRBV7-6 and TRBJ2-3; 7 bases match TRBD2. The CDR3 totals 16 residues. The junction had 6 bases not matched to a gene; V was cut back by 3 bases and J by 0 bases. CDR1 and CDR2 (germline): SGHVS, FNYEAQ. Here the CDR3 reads CASSFRSRGSTDTQYF. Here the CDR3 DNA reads TGTGCCAGCAGCTTCCGATCGCGGGGGAGCACAGATACGCAGTATTTT.

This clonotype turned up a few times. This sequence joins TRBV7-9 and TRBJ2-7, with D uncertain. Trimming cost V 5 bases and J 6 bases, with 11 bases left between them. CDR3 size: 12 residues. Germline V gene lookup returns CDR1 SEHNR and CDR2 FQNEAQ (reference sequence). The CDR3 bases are TGTGCCAGCAGCCCCGAGGCACGCGAGCAGTACTTC. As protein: CASSPEAREQYF.

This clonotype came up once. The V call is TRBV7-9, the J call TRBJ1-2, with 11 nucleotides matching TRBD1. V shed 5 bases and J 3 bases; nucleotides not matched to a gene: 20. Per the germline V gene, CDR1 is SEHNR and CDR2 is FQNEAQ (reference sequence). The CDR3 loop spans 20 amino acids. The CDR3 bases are TGTGCCAGCAGCGGGACCTCGAGGACAGGGGGCTCCCACTATGACTATGGCTACACCTTC. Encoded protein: CASSGTSRTGGSHYDYGYTF.

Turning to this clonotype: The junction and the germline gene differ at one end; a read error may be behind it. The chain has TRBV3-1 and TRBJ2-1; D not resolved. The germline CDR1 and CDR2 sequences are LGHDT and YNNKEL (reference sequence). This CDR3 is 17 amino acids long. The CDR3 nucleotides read TGTGCCAGCAACCAAGTTGCCCGGGCTAGCTCCTACAATGAGCAGTTCTTC. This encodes CASNQVARASSYNEQFF.